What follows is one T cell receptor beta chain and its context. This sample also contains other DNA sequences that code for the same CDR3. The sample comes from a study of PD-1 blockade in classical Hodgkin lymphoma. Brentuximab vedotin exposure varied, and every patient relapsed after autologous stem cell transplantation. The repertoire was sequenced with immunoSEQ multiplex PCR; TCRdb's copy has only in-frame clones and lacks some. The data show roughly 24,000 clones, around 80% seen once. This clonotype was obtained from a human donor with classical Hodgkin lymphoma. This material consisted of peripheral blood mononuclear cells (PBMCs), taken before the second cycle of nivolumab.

The CDR3 coding sequence is TGCGCCAGCAGCCGGACTAGCGGGAGCTACAATGAGCAGTTCTTC. Its translation is CASSRTSGSYNEQFF. The chain carries TRBV5-1 and TRBJ2-1, with 13 bases that match TRBD2. CDR1 and CDR2 from the germline V gene are SGHRS and YFSETQ. The length of the CDR3 is 15 residues. V lost 4 bases and J lost 3; bases outside the gene matches: 1.